The present entry profiles one T cell receptor (beta chain) with its context. TCRdb keeps only in-frame clones here, not all; method: immunoSEQ multiplex PCR. In the table there are over 110,000 clones, around 85% of which are singletons. The data stem from a study of control samples from healthy donors and cancer patients. The CDR3 is 18 amino acids. CDR1 LNHDA and CDR2 SQIVND come from the germline V gene (reference sequence). The junction had 11 bases not matched to a gene; V was cut back by 4 bases and J by 0 bases. This rearrangement joins TRBV19 to TRBJ2-2; 7 nucleotides match TRBD2. The clonotype originates from a woman between 25 and 40 years old in good health. The specimen was blood. The CDR3 nucleotides are TGTGCCAGTAGTAGGGGTGCTAGCGGAGCCACGAACACCGGGGAGCTGTTTTTT. Translation gives CASSRGASGATNTGELFF.